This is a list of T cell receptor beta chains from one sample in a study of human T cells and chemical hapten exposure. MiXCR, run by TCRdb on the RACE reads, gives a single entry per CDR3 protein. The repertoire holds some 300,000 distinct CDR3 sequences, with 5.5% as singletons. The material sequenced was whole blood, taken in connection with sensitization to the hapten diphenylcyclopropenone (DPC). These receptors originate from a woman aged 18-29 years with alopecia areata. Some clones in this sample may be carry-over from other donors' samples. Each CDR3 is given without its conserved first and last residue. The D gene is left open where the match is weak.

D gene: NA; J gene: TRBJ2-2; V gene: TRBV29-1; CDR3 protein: SVEYRGAGTGELF
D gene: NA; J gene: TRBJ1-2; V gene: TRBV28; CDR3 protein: ASSSRQARKGSKKANYGYT
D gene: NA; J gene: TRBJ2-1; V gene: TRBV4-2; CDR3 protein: ASSQEAGAKWYQF
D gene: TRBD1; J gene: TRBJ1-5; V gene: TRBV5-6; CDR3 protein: ASSQWDRDYQPQH
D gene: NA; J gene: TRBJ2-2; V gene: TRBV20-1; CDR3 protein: SAGQGVAGRRELF
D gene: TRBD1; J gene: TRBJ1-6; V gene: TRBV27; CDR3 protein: ASSLHYRGQGSPLH
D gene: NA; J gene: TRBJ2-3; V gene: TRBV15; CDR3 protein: ATSRVHEKQKQY
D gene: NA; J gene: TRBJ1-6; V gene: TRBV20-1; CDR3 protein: SARAPGQALASPLH
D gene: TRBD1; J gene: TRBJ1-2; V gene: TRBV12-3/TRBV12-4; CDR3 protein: ASSLGAGGMDYGYT
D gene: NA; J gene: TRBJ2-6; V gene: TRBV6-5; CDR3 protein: ASSYSGVGLSGANVLT
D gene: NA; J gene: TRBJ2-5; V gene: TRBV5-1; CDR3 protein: ASSLSTDQETQY
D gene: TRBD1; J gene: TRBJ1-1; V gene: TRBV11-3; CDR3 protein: ASSPRHGTGAEAF
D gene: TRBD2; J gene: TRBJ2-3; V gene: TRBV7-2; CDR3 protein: ASSLVLAGDLTDTQY
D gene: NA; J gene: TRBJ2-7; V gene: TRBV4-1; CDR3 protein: ASSQDPSFDPDEQC
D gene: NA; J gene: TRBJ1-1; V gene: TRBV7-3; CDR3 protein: ASSSGHPNTEAF
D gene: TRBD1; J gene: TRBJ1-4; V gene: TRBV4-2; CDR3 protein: ASSQERGPGNEKLF
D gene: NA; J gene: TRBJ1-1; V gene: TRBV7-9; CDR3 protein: ASSLGRETDTEAF
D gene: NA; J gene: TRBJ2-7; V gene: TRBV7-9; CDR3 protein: ASSLDWGGLSSYEQY
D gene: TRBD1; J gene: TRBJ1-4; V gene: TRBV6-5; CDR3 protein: ASSRGGQALGKLF
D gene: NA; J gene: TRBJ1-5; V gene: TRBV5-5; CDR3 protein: ASTKGEGMNQPQH
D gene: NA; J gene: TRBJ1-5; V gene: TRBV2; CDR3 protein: ASSGQVTKSQH
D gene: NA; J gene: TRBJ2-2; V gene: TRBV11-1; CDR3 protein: ASSLVSGDTGELF
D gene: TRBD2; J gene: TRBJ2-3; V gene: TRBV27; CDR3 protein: ASSLAGLAGGGSTDTQY
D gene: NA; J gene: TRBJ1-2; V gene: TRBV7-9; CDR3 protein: ASSLESEGAYGYT